The sequence of this TCR beta chain was determined in a study of cytomegalovirus exposure and HLA in healthy donors. V lost 1 base to trimming and J lost 4 bases; unmatched junction nucleotides: 7. Germline assignment: CDR1 SGHTA and CDR2 FQGNSA. This CDR3 is built from 15 residues. The PCR had 60 Vbeta and 13 Jbeta primers. The protocol was immunoSEQ multiplex PCR, while the TCRdb copy is restricted to in-frame clones and leaves out a portion. The sample lists about 130,000 clones; roughly 85% were seen once. The rearrangement uses TRBV7-2 and TRBJ2-7; 7 positions match TRBD2. Sample: PBMCs. The sequence came from a boy younger than 18 in good health and CMV-seronegative. The DNA of the CDR3 is TGTGCCAGCAGCTTAGGTGGCGGGAGTCAATACGAGCAGTACTTC. It codes for CASSLGGGSQYEQYF.